Sequencing of this TCR beta chain was carried out in a study of T cells in Graves' hyperthyroidism and ophthalmopathy. Using RNA transcripts as the source, TCR beta CDR3 regions were amplified. During a first-round RT-PCR of the TCR CDR3, the HTBI primer set was used. TCRdb redid the calling of the multiplex PCR reads with MiXCR, one entry per CDR3 protein. Of roughly 500,000 distinct CDR3 sequences in the sample, around a quarter are singletons; the top ten hold about 10%. Study findings and constraints: For ophthalmopathy, model prediction preceded onset by a median about 6 months.

Germline V lookup: CDR1 SGHTA, CDR2 FQGNSA. Trimming removed 3 bases from V and 1 base from J; junction bases left unmatched: 2. This CDR3 region has 15 residues. The source of the PBMCs was 10 ml of fresh peripheral blood. The sample holds many counts of this clonotype. Its antigen remains unknown. The sample comprised blood. The rearrangement links TRBV7-2 to TRBJ2-2; the match to TRBD2 covers 7 bases. The receptor's source is a woman aged 25 to 45 with Graves' ophthalmopathy. CDR3: CASSFGGRNTGELFF. The CDR3 DNA reads TGTGCCAGCAGCTTCGGGGGGAGGAACACCGGGGAGCTGTTTTTT.